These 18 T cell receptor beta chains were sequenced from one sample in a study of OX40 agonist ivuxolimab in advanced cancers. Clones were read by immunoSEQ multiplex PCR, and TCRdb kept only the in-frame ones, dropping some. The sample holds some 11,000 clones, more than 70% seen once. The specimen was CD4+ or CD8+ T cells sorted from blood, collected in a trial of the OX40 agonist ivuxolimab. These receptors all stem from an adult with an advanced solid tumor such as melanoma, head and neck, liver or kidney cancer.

CDR3 DNA sequence: TGTGCCAGCAGTCCCCGGGACAGCATTAGCACAGATACGCAGTATTTT. Protein: CASSPRDSISTDTQYF. V gene TRBV27 combines with J gene TRBJ2-3; TRBD1 aligns across 7 bases. CDR1 and CDR2 from the germline V gene are MNHEY and SMNVEV (reference sequence). The CDR3 is 16 amino acids. The junction had 8 bases not matched to a gene; V was cut back by 5 bases and J by 0 bases.

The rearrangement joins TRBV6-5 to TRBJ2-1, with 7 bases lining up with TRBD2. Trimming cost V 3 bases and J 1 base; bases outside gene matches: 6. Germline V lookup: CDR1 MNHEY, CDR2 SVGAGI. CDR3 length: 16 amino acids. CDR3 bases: TGTGCCAGCAGTTATGTGGGAGGGCCGTCCTACAATGAGCAGTTCTTC. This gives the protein CASSYVGGPSYNEQFF.

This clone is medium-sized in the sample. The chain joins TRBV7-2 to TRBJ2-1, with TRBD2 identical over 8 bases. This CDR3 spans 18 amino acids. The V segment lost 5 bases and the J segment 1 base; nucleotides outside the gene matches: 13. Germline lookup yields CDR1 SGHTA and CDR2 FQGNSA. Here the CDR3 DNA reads TGTGCCAGCAGCCTAGAGGCGGGGGGTCCTAGGTCCTACAATGAGCAGTTCTTC. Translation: CASSLEAGGPRSYNEQFF.

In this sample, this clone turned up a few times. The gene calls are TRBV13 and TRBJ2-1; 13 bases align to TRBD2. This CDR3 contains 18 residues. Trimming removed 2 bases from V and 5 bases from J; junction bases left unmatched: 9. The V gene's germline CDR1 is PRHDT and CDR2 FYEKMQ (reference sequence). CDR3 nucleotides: TGTGCCAGCAGCTTAACCGGACTAGCGGGGGCCACCAACAATGAGCAGTTCTTC. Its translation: CASSLTGLAGATNNEQFF.

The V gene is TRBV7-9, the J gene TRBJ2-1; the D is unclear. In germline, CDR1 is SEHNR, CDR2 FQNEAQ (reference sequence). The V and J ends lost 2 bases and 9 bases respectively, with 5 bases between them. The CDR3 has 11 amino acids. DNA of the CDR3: TGTGCCAGCAGCTTACTGGTTGAGCAGTTCTTC. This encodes CASSLLVEQFF.

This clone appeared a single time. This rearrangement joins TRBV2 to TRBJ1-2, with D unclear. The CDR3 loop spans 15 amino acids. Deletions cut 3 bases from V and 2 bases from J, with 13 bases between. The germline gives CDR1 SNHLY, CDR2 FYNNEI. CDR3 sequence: CASSEVFKGNYGYTF. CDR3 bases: TGTGCCAGCAGTGAGGTCTTTAAGGGAAACTATGGCTACACCTTC.

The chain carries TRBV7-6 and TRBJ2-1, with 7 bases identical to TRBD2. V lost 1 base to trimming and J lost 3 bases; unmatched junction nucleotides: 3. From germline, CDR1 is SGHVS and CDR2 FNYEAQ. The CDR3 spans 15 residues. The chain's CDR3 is CASSLGLAGYNEQFF. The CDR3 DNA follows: TGTGCCAGCAGCTTAGGGTTAGCGGGCTACAATGAGCAGTTCTTC. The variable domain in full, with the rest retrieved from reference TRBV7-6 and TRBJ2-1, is GAGVSQSPRYKVTKRGQDVALRCDPISGHVSLYWYRQALGQGPEFLTYFNYEAQQDKSGLPNDRFSAERPEGSISTLTIQRTEQRDSAMYRCASSLGLAGYNEQFFGPGTRLTVL.

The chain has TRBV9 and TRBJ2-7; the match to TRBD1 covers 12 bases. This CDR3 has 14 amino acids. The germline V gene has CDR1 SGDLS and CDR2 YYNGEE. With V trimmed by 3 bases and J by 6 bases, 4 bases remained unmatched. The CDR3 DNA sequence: TGTGCCAGCAGCGCCGGGACAGGGGGCGGCGAGCAGTACTTC. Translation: CASSAGTGGGEQYF.

CDR3: CASSLGFRTQNEQFF. CDR3 DNA: TGTGCCAGCAGCTTAGGGTTCAGGACCCAGAATGAGCAGTTCTTC. J is TRBJ2-1 and V is TRBV7-8, with D unclear. Trimming took 1 base from V and 7 from J, leaving 14 bases between them. The CDR3 covers 15 residues. Germline V gene sequence: CDR1 SGHVS, CDR2 FQNEAQ.

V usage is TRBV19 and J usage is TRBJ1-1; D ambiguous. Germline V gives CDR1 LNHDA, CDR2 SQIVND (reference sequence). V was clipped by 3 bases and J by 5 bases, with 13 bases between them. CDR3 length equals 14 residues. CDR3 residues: CASSMTSLRTEAFF. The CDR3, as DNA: TGTGCCAGTAGTATGACATCCTTGCGGACTGAAGCTTTCTTT.

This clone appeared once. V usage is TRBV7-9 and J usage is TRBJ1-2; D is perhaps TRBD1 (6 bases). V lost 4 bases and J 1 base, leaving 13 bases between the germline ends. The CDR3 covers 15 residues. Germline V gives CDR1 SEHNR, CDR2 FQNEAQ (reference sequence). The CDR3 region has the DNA TGTGCCAGCAGCTCCCCGCGACAGGTTAACTATGGCTACACCTTC. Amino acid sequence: CASSSPRQVNYGYTF.

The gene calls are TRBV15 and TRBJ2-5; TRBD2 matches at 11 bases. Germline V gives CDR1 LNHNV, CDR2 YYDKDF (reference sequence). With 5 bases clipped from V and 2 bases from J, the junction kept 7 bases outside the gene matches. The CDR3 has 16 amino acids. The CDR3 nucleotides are TGTGCCACCAGCCAAAATAGCGGGGGGGTACAAGAGACCCAGTACTTC. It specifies CATSQNSGGVQETQYF.

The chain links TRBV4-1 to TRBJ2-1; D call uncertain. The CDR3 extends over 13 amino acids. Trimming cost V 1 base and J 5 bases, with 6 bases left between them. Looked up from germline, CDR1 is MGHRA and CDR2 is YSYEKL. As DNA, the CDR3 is TGCGCCAGCAGCCAAGCTAGTCACAATGAGCAGTTCTTC. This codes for CASSQASHNEQFF.

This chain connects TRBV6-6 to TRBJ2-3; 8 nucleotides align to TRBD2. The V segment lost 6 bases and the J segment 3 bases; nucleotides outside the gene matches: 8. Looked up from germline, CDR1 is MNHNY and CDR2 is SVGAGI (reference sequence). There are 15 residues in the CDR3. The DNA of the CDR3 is TGTGCCAGCAGCGCGAGCGGGAGTACGACAGATACGCAGTATTTT. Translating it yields CASSASGSTTDTQYF.

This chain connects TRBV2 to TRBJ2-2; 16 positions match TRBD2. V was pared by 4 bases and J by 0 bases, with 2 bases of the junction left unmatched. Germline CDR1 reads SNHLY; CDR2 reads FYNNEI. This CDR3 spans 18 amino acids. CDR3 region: CASSGGLAGGTNTGELFF. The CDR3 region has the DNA TGTGCCAGCAGTGGGGGACTAGCGGGAGGGACGAACACCGGGGAGCTGTTTTTT.

The CDR3 DNA follows: TGTGCCAGCAGCTTATCGGCCTATCACAATGAGCAGTTCTTC. The encoded protein is CASSLSAYHNEQFF. The rearrangement uses TRBV7-8 and TRBJ2-1; D unresolved. Germline CDR1 is SGHVS and CDR2 is FQNEAQ. This CDR3 is built from 14 residues. V was cut by 2 bases and J by 5 bases, with 10 bases left in between.

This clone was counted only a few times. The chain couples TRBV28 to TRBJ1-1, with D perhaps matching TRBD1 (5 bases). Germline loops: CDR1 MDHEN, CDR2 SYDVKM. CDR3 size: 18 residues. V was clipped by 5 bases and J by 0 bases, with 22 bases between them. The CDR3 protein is CASSLGTDLNDMNTEAFF. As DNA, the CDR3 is TGTGCCAGCAGTCTCGGGACCGACCTTAACGACATGAACACTGAAGCTTTCTTT.

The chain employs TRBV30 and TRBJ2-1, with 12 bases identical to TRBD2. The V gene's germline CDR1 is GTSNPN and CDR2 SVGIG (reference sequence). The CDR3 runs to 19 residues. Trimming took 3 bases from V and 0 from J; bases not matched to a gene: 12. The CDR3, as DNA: TGTGCCTGGAGACCCGGGGCTAGCGGGAGGGACTACTCCTACAATGAGCAGTTCTTC. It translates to CAWRPGASGRDYSYNEQFF.